This is a list of T cell receptor beta chains from one sample in a study of blood T cell repertoires in COVID-19. This table comes from immunoSEQ multiplex PCR, and its TCRdb copy is limited to in-frame clones, with some not included. The data show around 250,000 clones, nearly 85% seen once. Sequenced input: peripheral blood. These receptors originate from a human donor in a cohort sampled during active COVID-19. CDR3s include the opening cysteine and the closing phenylalanine or tryptophan. The D gene is left open where the match is weak. Clone size is shown for a subset of rows, as once, few, many or a class of expanded clone.

>TRBJ2-7|TRBV5-1|-|-|15
TGCGCCAGCAGCTTCGGGACACGGAACTCCTACGAGCAGTACTTC
CASSFGTRNSYEQYF
>TRBJ1-5|TRBV6-1|-|-|16
TGTGCCAGCAGTGAAATAGCGGGGGCAAGCAATCAGCCCCAGCATTTT
CASSEIAGASNQPQHF
>TRBJ2-7|TRBV4-3|TRBD2|-|15
TGCGCCAGCAGCCAAGGGGCCGGCGGGGGCTACGAGCAGTACTTC
CASSQGAGGGYEQYF
>TRBJ2-3|TRBV24-1|TRBD1|-|13
TGTGCCACCAGTGGGGGACAGGCGCGTCCGCAGTATTTT
CATSGGQARPQYF
>TRBJ1-1|TRBV7-9|-|-|14
TGTGCCAGCAGCTTAAGGCAGGGAGGAACTGAAGCTTTCTTT
CASSLRQGGTEAFF
>TRBJ1-2|TRBV6-5|-|-|13
TGTGCCAGCCACTTTTCCCGGGGTGGTGGCTACACCTTC
CASHFSRGGGYTF
>TRBJ2-7|TRBV15|TRBD2|-|15
TGTGCCACCAGCAGAGATACGGGGGGGCTCTACGAGCAGTACTTC
CATSRDTGGLYEQYF
>TRBJ1-1|TRBV7-6|-|-|14
TGTGCCAGCAGCTTAGGAGAGGGGAACACTGAAGCTTTCTTT
CASSLGEGNTEAFF
>TRBJ2-1|TRBV3-1/TRBV3-2|TRBD1|-|16
TGTGCCAGCAGCAGGAGACAGGGGGGGTCCTACAATGAGCAGTTCTTC
CASSRRQGGSYNEQFF
>TRBJ1-1|TRBV10-3|-|-|13
TGTGCCATCAGTGAGTCAGCCGAATCTAAAGCTTTCTTT
CAISESAESKAFF
>TRBJ1-2|TRBV14|-|-|12
TGTGCCAGCAGCCAGTCCATCTATGGCTACACCTTC
CASSQSIYGYTF
>TRBJ2-5|TRBV6-1|TRBD2|-|15
TGTGCCAGCAGTGAAAGGGCGGGAGGGCGAGAGACCCAGTACTTC
CASSERAGGRETQYF
>TRBJ1-2|TRBV15|-|once|14
TGTGCCACCAGCAGAGAGAGGGGGGGCGATGGCTACACCTTC
CATSRERGGDGYTF
>TRBJ1-6|TRBV27|-|once|17
TGTGCCAGCAGTTCACAGGGAGCGAGTAGGCACTCTCGACCCCTCCACTTT
CASSSQGASRHSRPLHF
>TRBJ2-4|TRBV19|-|-|13
TGTGCCAGCGGGCAGGGAGCCAAAAACATTCAGTACTTC
CASGQGAKNIQYF
>TRBJ1-1|TRBV11-3|-|-|13
TGTGCCAGCAGCTTAGGGGCTCACACTGAAGCTTTCTTT
CASSLGAHTEAFF
>TRBJ1-2|TRBV27|TRBD1|-|13
TGTGCCAGCAGTTTCCGACAGGGGGGTTTCTACACCTTC
CASSFRQGGFYTF
>TRBJ1-5|TRBV4-1|-|-|17
TGCGCCAGCAGCCAAGTTACTGGACAGCTTAGCAATCAGCCCCAGCATTTT
CASSQVTGQLSNQPQHF
>TRBJ2-6|TRBV7-3|-|-|19
TGTGCCAGCAGCTTCCAGACAGGCGTTTATAGGTCTGGGGCCAACGTCCTGACTTTC
CASSFQTGVYRSGANVLTF
>TRBJ1-1|TRBV10-3|-|-|14
TGTGCCACGCGATCGACAGCTGAGAACACTGAAGCTTTCTTT
CATRSTAENTEAFF
>TRBJ2-5|TRBV27|-|-|16
TGTGCCAGCAGTCCTTTGGGCACTCCCCTCCAAGAGACCCAGTACTTC
CASSPLGTPLQETQYF
>TRBJ1-2|TRBV5-4|-|-|13
TGTGCCAGCAGCTTGGGGGGGGGCCGTGGCTACACCTTC
CASSLGGGRGYTF
>TRBJ1-1|TRBV7-2|-|-|14
TGTGCCAGCAGCTCGGCGACAGGAAACACTGAAGCTTTCTTT
CASSSATGNTEAFF
>TRBJ2-7|TRBV7-9|-|once|14
TGTGCCAGCAGCTTAGGAGGATACGAATACGAGCAGTACTTC
CASSLGGYEYEQYF
>TRBJ2-1|TRBV5-1|TRBD2|-|21
TGCGCCAGCAGCTTGGGGGGCGTCGGGACATCTTTAGCGGGAAAAGACAATGAGCAGTTCTTC
CASSLGGVGTSLAGKDNEQFF
>TRBJ1-4|TRBV18|-|-|16
TGTGCCAGCTCAAGCCGCCCCGGGACAAGGAATGAAAAACTGTTTTTT
CASSSRPGTRNEKLFF
>TRBJ2-1|TRBV7-2|TRBD2|-|15
TGTGCCAGCAGCCCTCCCGGGACTAGCTCGGGTGAGCAGTTCTTC
CASSPPGTSSGEQFF
>TRBJ1-2|TRBV28|TRBD1|-|14
TGTGCCAGCACCCCGACAGGGGTGGGCTATGGCTACACCTTC
CASTPTGVGYGYTF
>TRBJ1-1|TRBV12-3/TRBV12-4|-|-|13
TGTGCCAGCAGTTATACAGCGAACACTGAAGCTTTCTTT
CASSYTANTEAFF
>TRBJ2-3|TRBV11-3|TRBD2|-|19
TGTGCCAGCAGTTCAGGGACTAGCGGCCCGGAGTTATTCTCAGATACGCAGTATTTT
CASSSGTSGPELFSDTQYF
>TRBJ1-1|TRBV27|TRBD1|-|16
TGTGCCAGCAGGCCAGGGACAGGGGTAGTGGGGACTGAAGCTTTCTTT
CASRPGTGVVGTEAFF
>TRBJ2-3|TRBV5-4|TRBD2|-|15
TGTGCCAGCAGCTTTTTAGCGGGAGGACGAGATACGCAGTATTTT
CASSFLAGGRDTQYF
>TRBJ2-5|TRBV7-9|TRBD2|-|19
TGTGCCAGCAGCCTAAGAGGGGGACCGGGACTAGCGGGAGGAGAGACCCAGTACTTC
CASSLRGGPGLAGGETQYF
>TRBJ2-7|TRBV18|TRBD2|once|16
TGTGCCAGCTCACCGCGACTAGCGGGGAACTCCTACGAGCAGTACTTC
CASSPRLAGNSYEQYF
>TRBJ2-5|TRBV7-2|TRBD2|-|14
TGTGCCAGCAGCTCGACGGGGGGGGCAGAGACCCAGTACTTC
CASSSTGGAETQYF
>TRBJ1-2|TRBV28|TRBD1|few|13
TGTGCCAGCACCGTAGGACAGGTCCGAAGCTACACCTTC
CASTVGQVRSYTF
>TRBJ1-1|TRBV4-1|-|-|16
TGCGCCAGCAGCCCCGAAGAGCAGGAGGGTAGGGCTGAAGCTTTCTTT
CASSPEEQEGRAEAFF
>TRBJ2-3|TRBV28|-|-|16
TGTGCCAGCAGTTCTCCGGACAGCTCTAGCACAGATACGCAGTATTTT
CASSSPDSSSTDTQYF
>TRBJ1-2|TRBV9|TRBD1|-|15
TGTGCCAGCAGCATAGGACAGGGGGCTTTCTATGGCTACACCTTC
CASSIGQGAFYGYTF
>TRBJ2-7|TRBV6-2/TRBV6-3|-|once|19
TGTGCCAGCAGTTACGTCGTGCCACAGGGCCTTAGGAGCTCCTACGAGCAGTACTTC
CASSYVVPQGLRSSYEQYF
>TRBJ2-1|TRBV7-8|-|-|16
TGTGCCAGCAGCCTACAGGCGGGGTGGGATGACAATGAGCAGTTCTTC
CASSLQAGWDDNEQFF
>TRBJ2-1|TRBV7-2|-|-|14
TGTGCCAGCAGCTTAGCACTAGCCACCAATGAGCAGTTCTTC
CASSLALATNEQFF
>TRBJ1-1|TRBV9|-|-|14
TGTGCCAGCAGCGTAGGAGTCCCCGCGACTGAAGCTTTCTTT
CASSVGVPATEAFF
>TRBJ2-1|TRBV7-3|TRBD2|-|18
TGTGCCAGCAGCTTTATTCCCTCAGTCAGCGGGAGCTACAATGAGCAGTTCTTC
CASSFIPSVSGSYNEQFF
>TRBJ2-7|TRBV7-9|-|once|11
TGTGCCAGCAGCTCAGGGGATGAGCAGTACTTC
CASSSGDEQYF
>TRBJ2-7|TRBV6-5|TRBD2|-|14
TGTGCCAGCAGGGGTGCGGGAGCTGCCTACGAGCAGTACTTC
CASRGAGAAYEQYF
>TRBJ2-7|TRBV6-5|-|-|14
TGTGCCAGCAGTTACACGGGGAGCTCCTACGAGCAGTACTTC
CASSYTGSSYEQYF
>TRBJ2-7|TRBV3-1/TRBV3-2|TRBD2|-|15
TGTGCCAGCAGCCAAGGACTAGCGGGCCTGTACGAGCAGTACTTC
CASSQGLAGLYEQYF